This is a list of T cell receptor beta chains from one sample in a study of T cells in Graves' hyperthyroidism and ophthalmopathy. One entry per CDR3 protein results from TCRdb running MiXCR on the multiplex PCR reads. The sample shows around 480,000 distinct CDR3 sequences, about 15% of them seen only once. The sequenced sample consisted of blood. These receptors all come from a woman aged 18 to 35 with Graves' hyperthyroidism. CDR3s include the opening cysteine and the closing phenylalanine or tryptophan. The order of the fields is clone size, D gene, J gene, CDR3 length, V gene, CDR3 DNA, CDR3 protein. D genes are given only for firm matches. Rows may omit the clone size; those that give it use once, few, many or a size class.

.	TRBD2	TRBJ2-7	16	TRBV7-2	TGTGCCAGCAGCTTAGAACGGTCGGGAGGGGTCTACGAGCAGTACTTC	CASSLERSGGVYEQYF
few	TRBD1	TRBJ1-1	15	TRBV18	TGTGCCAGCTCTCCTGGGGACAGGGGCGGCACTGAAGCTTTCTTT	CASSPGDRGGTEAFF
many	.	TRBJ2-3	14	TRBV10-1	TGCGCCAGCAGTGAGTTGGGGGATAGGGGTACGCAGTATTTT	CASSELGDRGTQYF
many	.	TRBJ2-3	17	TRBV12-3/TRBV12-4	TGTGCCAGCACCCGGTTTTGGACGTTAGTGACCACAGATACGCAGTATTTT	CASTRFWTLVTTDTQYF
many	TRBD1	TRBJ1-1	13	TRBV11-2	TGTGCCAGCAGCTCCGGGACAGGATTTGAAGCTTTCTTT	CASSSGTGFEAFF
.	.	TRBJ1-3	13	TRBV15	TGTGCCACCAGTTCGGACCGAGGAAACACCATATATTTT	CATSSDRGNTIYF
many	.	TRBJ2-1	13	TRBV14	TGTGCCAGCAGCCAAGGTAGCTACAATGAGCAGTTCTTC	CASSQGSYNEQFF
many	TRBD1	TRBJ1-5	15	TRBV6-2/TRBV6-3	TGTGCCAGTACTAAAGAGACAGGGGCCAATCAGCCCCAGCATTTT	CASTKETGANQPQHF
many	TRBD2	TRBJ2-1	14	TRBV2	TGTGCCAGCCCAGGACTAGCGGGAGTCAATGAGCAGTTCTTC	CASPGLAGVNEQFF
many	TRBD1	TRBJ1-4	14	TRBV19	TGTGCCAGTCAGGACAGGGGGAGTGGTGAAAAACTGTTTTTT	CASQDRGSGEKLFF
many	.	TRBJ2-7	14	TRBV3-1	TGTGCCAGCAGCCAACGGAGGGGAGGGGGCGAGCAGTACTTC	CASSQRRGGGEQYF
many	.	TRBJ2-3	15	TRBV12-3/TRBV12-4	TGTGCCAGCAGTTTAGACGGGCCAGGGACAGATACGCAGTATTTT	CASSLDGPGTDTQYF
many	.	TRBJ2-1	15	TRBV19	TGTGCCAGTGCCCTAGCGCTAAGCTCCTACAATGAGCAGTTCTTC	CASALALSSYNEQFF
many	TRBD1	TRBJ1-5	16	TRBV20-1	TGCAGTGCTAGAGAGGGAGGCAGGGGGCTAAATCAGCCCCAGCATTTT	CSAREGGRGLNQPQHF
many	TRBD1	TRBJ1-5	13	TRBV20-1	TGCAGTGCTATAGGACAGGGGAATCAGCCCCAGCATTTT	CSAIGQGNQPQHF
few	.	TRBJ1-4	12	TRBV19	TGTGCCAGTAGTATGGGTCGAGAAAAACTGTTTTTT	CASSMGREKLFF
many	TRBD1	TRBJ1-1	14	TRBV12-5	TGTGCTAGTGCCCCGACAGGGTCGGGAACTGAAGCTTTCTTT	CASAPTGSGTEAFF
many	TRBD1	TRBJ2-6	16	TRBV10-3	TGTGCCATCGGTCGGGACAGGGTTACTGGGGCCAACGTCCTGACTTTC	CAIGRDRVTGANVLTF
few	TRBD1	TRBJ1-5	15	TRBV19	TGTGCCAGTAGCGTACCCGGGACAGGGTTTCAGCCCCAGCATTTT	CASSVPGTGFQPQHF
few	.	TRBJ2-1	12	TRBV29-1	TGCAGCTCTCGGAAGCTTGACAATGAGCAGTTCTTC	CSSRKLDNEQFF
few	.	TRBJ1-2	15	TRBV29-1	TGCAGCGGGATGACGCCGGGCAGTTCTAACTATGGCTACACCTTC	CSGMTPGSSNYGYTF
many	TRBD2	TRBJ2-3	16	TRBV12-3/TRBV12-4	TGTGCCAGCACAACAAAGACTAGCGGTCGGCCAGATACGCAGTATTTT	CASTTKTSGRPDTQYF
many	.	TRBJ1-2	14	TRBV7-8	TGTGCCAGCAGCTTAGATACAGGAGTCTATGGCTACACCTTC	CASSLDTGVYGYTF
many	TRBD1	TRBJ1-5	15	TRBV28	TGTGCCAGCACACTCGGGACAGGGTTTGATCAGCCCCAGCATTTT	CASTLGTGFDQPQHF
few	.	TRBJ1-1	13	TRBV7-6	TGTGCCAGCAGCTTAGCAGGGGACGCTGAAGCTTTCTTT	CASSLAGDAEAFF
.	.	TRBJ2-2	12	TRBV30	TGTGCCTGGAGTGTATTTCCCGGGGAGCTGTTTTTT	CAWSVFPGELFF
many	.	TRBJ1-3	12	TRBV30	TGTGCCTGGAGAGGGTCTGGAAACACCATATATTTT	CAWRGSGNTIYF
many	TRBD2	TRBJ2-5	15	TRBV27	TGTGCCAGCAGTGAACTAGCGGGAGCCCCAGAGACCCAGTACTTC	CASSELAGAPETQYF
.	.	TRBJ2-7	12	TRBV30	TGTGCCTGGAGTGTTGGGGGGCGTGAGCAGTACTTC	CAWSVGGREQYF
.	.	TRBJ2-5	13	TRBV14	TGTGCCAGCAACCAAGAACTGGGAGAGACCCAGTACTTC	CASNQELGETQYF
many	.	TRBJ1-1	14	TRBV5-1	TGCGCCAGCAGCTTAAGGTCTTCGACAGGCCTAGCTTTCTTT	CASSLRSSTGLAFF